A single sample is the source of the 19 T cell receptor beta chains below, sequenced in a study of beta chain features in type 1 diabetes. No antigens are known for them. Expressed TCRB transcripts were sequenced after all isolated RNA was converted to cDNA. Data came from immunoSEQ multiplex PCR; TCRdb stores just in-frame clones and leaves some out. Of a few hundred thousand clones listed, over 9.5% were seen once; the top ten hold about 0.01%. The study, taken as a whole, reports: Shortening of TCRB CDR3s, moderate but significant, appeared in all four CD4+ subsets of Type 1 diabetes patients.

Sequences were obtained from naive CD4+ T cells from blood. The source of these receptors is a woman aged 18-29 years with type 1 diabetes.

This clone has more than one count but fewer than ten. The chain has TRBV9 and TRBJ1-2, with TRBD1 matching over 8 bases. The CDR3 consists of 16 residues. Looked up from germline, CDR1 is SGDLS and CDR2 is YYNGEE. Trimming at V came to 3 bases and at J to 6 bases, leaving 13 bases not matched to a gene. The CDR3 DNA reads as TGTGCCAGCAGCGAGCCCTCGATAGACAGGGGTCATGGCTACACCTTC. Translating gives CASSEPSIDRGHGYTF.

This clone came up a few times. CDR3 amino acids: CASSWQGLNTEAFF. The DNA for the CDR3 is TGTGCCAGCAGTTGGCAGGGGTTGAACACTGAAGCTTTCTTT. This chain connects TRBV6-5 to TRBJ1-1, with a weak D call TRBD1 (6 bases). Trimming pared 4 bases from V and 0 bases from J, leaving 9 bases between. CDR3 length: 14 amino acids. The germline gives CDR1 MNHEY, CDR2 SVGAGI.

The rearrangement links TRBV7-2 to TRBJ1-5; 7 bases agree with TRBD1. J gave up 7 bases and V 8 bases, and 5 bases lay outside the gene matches. Germline CDR1 SGHTA, CDR2 FQGNSA. The CDR3 sequence is 12 residues long. CDR3 amino acids: CASGTGEQPQHF. CDR3 DNA sequence: TGTGCCAGCGGAACAGGGGAACAGCCCCAGCATTTT.

This chain links TRBV7-2 with TRBJ2-7; no clear D. In germline, CDR1 is SGHTA, CDR2 FQGNSA. Trimming removed 7 bases at V and 6 bases at J, with 16 bases between. This CDR3 comprises 13 residues. The CDR3 spells CASTRERKSEQYF. The CDR3 DNA is TGTGCCAGCACTCGAGAGAGGAAGAGCGAGCAGTACTTC.

This chain uses TRBV25-1 with TRBJ1-3; D gene uncertain. Germline values: CDR1 MGHDK, CDR2 SYGVNS. The V end was cut by 5 bases, the J end by 0 bases, with 14 bases between. This CDR3 region has 16 residues. Here the CDR3 DNA reads TGTGCCAGCAGTCTCCAGGACTATCTCTCTGGAAACACCATATATTTT. Protein sequence: CASSLQDYLSGNTIYF.

This clone was observed a handful of times. J is TRBJ2-1 and V is TRBV9; 9 positions match TRBD2. The V gene end was trimmed by 3 bases and the J gene end by 10 bases; junction bases not matched to a gene: 8. CDR1 and CDR2 from the germline V gene are SGDLS and YYNGEE. This CDR3 region has 14 residues. CDR3 amino acids: CASSAGTSSGEQFF. In DNA form, the CDR3 reads TGTGCCAGCAGCGCCGGGACTAGCTCTGGCGAGCAGTTCTTC.

The chain combines TRBV2 with TRBJ2-3; 13 positions match TRBD2. CDR3 length: 16 residues. Germline CDR1 is SNHLY and CDR2 is FYNNEI. With 6 bases clipped from V and 5 bases from J, the junction kept 8 bases outside the gene matches. CDR3 protein: CASRGRTSGGGDTQYF. The CDR3 DNA follows: TGTGCCAGCAGGGGGAGGACTAGCGGGGGTGGAGATACGCAGTATTTT.

The V gene is TRBV28, the J gene TRBJ2-7; a possible D gene is TRBD2 (5 bases). Germline CDR1 and CDR2: MDHEN and SYDVKM. Deletions cut 1 base from V and 0 bases from J, with 7 bases between. This CDR3 comprises 14 residues. The CDR3 DNA reads TGTGCCAGCAGTTTATACGGGGTCTCCTACGAGCAGTACTTC. It specifies CASSLYGVSYEQYF.

This chain joins TRBV7-3 and TRBJ2-2, with D perhaps TRBD2 (5 bases). The V gene's germline CDR1 is SGHTA and CDR2 FQGTGA. The CDR3 has 16 residues. V lost 10 bases to trimming and J lost 6 bases, with 24 bases between them. The CDR3 DNA follows: TGTGCCAATACGGCGGAAGCGGTCCGAAAGCCCGGGGAGCTGTTTTTT. Encoded protein: CANTAEAVRKPGELFF.

This clone was detected a few times. The genes are TRBV30 and TRBJ1-5; no reliable D call. The germline V gene has CDR1 GTSNPN and CDR2 SVGIG (reference sequence). Trimming took off 2 bases at V and 4 bases at J, with 15 bases between the two ends. This CDR3 comprises 15 residues. In DNA, the CDR3 is TGTGCCTGGAGTTTGGTTTTCGGTTTTAATCAGCCCCAGCATTTT. Its protein is CAWSLVFGFNQPQHF.

The gene calls are TRBV9 and TRBJ2-7; TRBD1 aligns across 9 bases. The CDR3 is 14 residues long. Germline values: CDR1 SGDLS, CDR2 YYNGEE. With 3 bases clipped from V and 6 bases from J, the junction kept 7 bases outside the gene matches. CDR3 residues: CASSETGGLSEQYF. For the CDR3, the DNA is TGTGCCAGCAGCGAAACAGGGGGCCTGTCCGAGCAGTACTTC.

A few counts support this clone. The genes are TRBV18 and TRBJ2-7, with D hard to call. Germline V gives CDR1 KGHSH, CDR2 LQKENI. The V gene lost 3 bases and the J gene lost 3 bases, with 9 bases spanning the gap. This CDR3 contains 13 residues. CDR3 in DNA: TGTGCCAGCTCACCGCGGCTCGTCTACGAGCAGTACTTC. Translated, it gives CASSPRLVYEQYF.

In this sample, this clone turned up a few times. The chain carries TRBV30 and TRBJ1-3; D is ambiguous. The CDR3 contains 12 residues. V lost 2 bases, J lost 3 bases, and 5 bases lay in between. CDR1 is GTSNPN and CDR2 is SVGIG in the germline V gene (reference sequence). CDR3 DNA: TGTGCCTGGAGTCCGGGTGGAAACACCATATATTTT. Translated, it gives CAWSPGGNTIYF. The variable domain in full, with the rest retrieved from reference TRBV30 and TRBJ1-3, is SQTIHQWPATLVQPVGSPLSLECTVEGTSNPNLYWYRQAAGRGLQLLFYSVGIGQISSEVPQNLSASRPQDRQFILSSKKLLLSDSGFYLCAWSPGGNTIYFGEGSWLTVV.

V is TRBV10-2 and J is TRBJ2-1; 7 bases map to TRBD1. This CDR3 spans 11 amino acids. Germline V gives CDR1 WSHSY, CDR2 SAAADI. Trimming took 6 bases from V and 11 from J; bases not matched to a gene: 4. Written as DNA, the CDR3 is TGCGCCAGCAGAGGAAGGGGGCAGCAGTTCTTC. Translation gives CASRGRGQQFF.

V gene TRBV9 combines with J gene TRBJ2-1; D is possibly TRBD2 (5 bases). The CDR3 totals 17 residues. CDR1 is SGDLS, CDR2 YYNGEE, per germline. V dropped 0 bases and J dropped 0 bases, with 13 bases sitting between them. CDR3: CASSVVSSGGSYNEQFF. The CDR3 DNA is TGTGCCAGCAGCGTAGTTTCGAGCGGAGGCTCCTACAATGAGCAGTTCTTC.

This clone was counted between two and nine times. This chain links TRBV4-1 with TRBJ2-2, with no clear D. The CDR3 has 15 residues. Trimming stripped 2 bases from V and 1 base from J, with 8 bases between. Germline loops: CDR1 MGHRA, CDR2 YSYEKL. The CDR3 DNA sequence: TGCGCCAGCAGCCAACAGACTTTGAACACCGGGGAGCTGTTTTTT. This gives the protein CASSQQTLNTGELFF.

This clone appeared a few times. This rearrangement joins TRBV18 to TRBJ1-2; no firm D call. Deletions cut 3 bases from V and 4 bases from J, with 12 bases between. Looked up from germline, CDR1 is KGHSH and CDR2 is LQKENI. The CDR3 sequence is 14 residues long. The CDR3 nucleotides are TGTGCCAGCTCACCCGAAGCGCGTCCCTATGGCTACACCTTC. It encodes CASSPEARPYGYTF.

In this sample, this clone turned up a few times. The chain has TRBV5-1 and TRBJ2-1; no firm D call. Germline CDR1 reads SGHRS; CDR2 reads YFSETQ. The CDR3 has 11 amino acids. Trimming took off 4 bases at V and 13 bases at J, with 12 bases between the two ends. CDR3 sequence: CASSAQLNQFF. In nucleotides, the CDR3 is TGCGCCAGCAGCGCACAGTTAAACCAGTTCTTC.

This clone has only a few counts. The CDR3 region is CASSPGLAGADEQYF. CDR3 sequence (DNA): TGTGCCAGCTCACCAGGCCTAGCGGGAGCCGACGAGCAGTACTTC. J is TRBJ2-7 and V is TRBV18, with 10 bases matching TRBD2. With 2 bases clipped from V and 5 bases from J, the junction kept 6 bases outside the gene matches. The germline gives CDR1 KGHSH, CDR2 LQKENI. The CDR3 covers 15 residues.